This passage covers 5 T cell receptor beta chains from one sample sequenced in a study of T-cell reconstitution after alpha-beta-depleted transplantation in children. The library targeted TCRbeta and was prepared with unique molecular identifiers. MiXCR was run by TCRdb on the PCR reads, yielding one entry per CDR3 protein. The sample shows about 610,000 distinct CDR3 sequences, approximately 10% of them seen only once. Sequenced material: PBMCs from the stem cell graft donor, taken from the stem cell graft. These receptors came from a human donor who donated a stem cell graft to a child with acute myeloid leukemia.

The chain has TRBV12-3 or TRBV12-4 and TRBJ2-6, with a possible D match to TRBD1 (6 bases). The CDR3 has 13 residues. V dropped 6 bases and J dropped 5 bases, with 8 bases sitting between them. In DNA form, the CDR3 reads TGTGCCAGCAGACAGGGTAGGGCCAACGTCCTGACTTTC. Protein product: CASRQGRANVLTF.

This clonotype was picked up many times. J is TRBJ2-1 and V is TRBV5-1; 8 bases match TRBD1. The CDR3 has 15 amino acids. With 4 bases clipped from V and 2 bases from J, the junction kept 5 bases outside the gene matches. Germline loops: CDR1 SGHRS, CDR2 YFSETQ. This CDR3 reads CASSPTGGTYNEQFF. As DNA, the CDR3 is TGCGCCAGCAGCCCTACAGGGGGAACCTACAATGAGCAGTTCTTC.

V and J are TRBV5-1 and TRBJ2-1; 9 positions match TRBD2. With 1 base clipped from V and 6 bases from J, the junction kept 8 bases outside the gene matches. The CDR3 extends over 16 amino acids. In germline, CDR1 is SGHRS, CDR2 YFSETQ. The CDR3, as DNA: TGCGCCAGCAGCTTGACCTTGCGGGAGGGGGTCAATGAGCAGTTCTTC. It is translated as CASSLTLREGVNEQFF. Drawing the rest from reference TRBV5-1 and TRBJ2-1, the complete variable domain is KAGVTQTPRYLIKTRGQQVTLSCSPISGHRSVSWYQQTPGQGLQFLFEYFSETQRNKGNFPGRFSGRQFSNSRSEMNVSTLELGDSALYLCASSLTLREGVNEQFFGPGTRLTVL.

This clonotype was seen ten or more times. This sequence joins TRBV5-6 and TRBJ2-1; TRBD1 or TRBD2 may be the D gene (5 bases each). V lost 4 bases to trimming and J lost 4 bases, with 15 bases between them. This CDR3 comprises 15 residues. From germline, CDR1 is SGHDT and CDR2 YYEEEE. This chain's CDR3 is CASSPRDPRYNEQFF. The CDR3 DNA follows: TGTGCCAGCAGCCCACGGGACCCCAGGTACAATGAGCAGTTCTTC.

The chain uses TRBV2 and TRBJ2-5, with D possibly being TRBD1 or TRBD2 (5 bases each). Germline CDR1 SNHLY, CDR2 FYNNEI. CDR3 length equals 13 residues. Trimming cost V 6 bases and J 4 bases, with 12 bases left between them. Here the CDR3 reads CASRRDVLETQYF. The CDR3, as DNA: TGTGCCAGCAGGAGGGACGTCCTAGAGACCCAGTACTTC.